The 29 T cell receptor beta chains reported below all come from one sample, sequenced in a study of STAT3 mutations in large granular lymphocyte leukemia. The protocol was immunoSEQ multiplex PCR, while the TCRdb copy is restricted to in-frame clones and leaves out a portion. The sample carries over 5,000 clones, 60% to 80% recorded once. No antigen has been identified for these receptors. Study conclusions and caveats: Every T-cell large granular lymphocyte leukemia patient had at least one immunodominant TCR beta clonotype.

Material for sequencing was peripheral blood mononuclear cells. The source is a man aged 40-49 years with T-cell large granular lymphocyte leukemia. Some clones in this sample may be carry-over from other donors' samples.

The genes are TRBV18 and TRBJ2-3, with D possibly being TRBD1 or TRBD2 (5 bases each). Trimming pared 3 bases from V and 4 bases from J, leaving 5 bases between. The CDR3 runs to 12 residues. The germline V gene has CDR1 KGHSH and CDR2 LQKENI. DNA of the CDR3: TGTGCCAGCTCACCGGGGGCAGATACGCAGTATTTT. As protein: CASSPGADTQYF.

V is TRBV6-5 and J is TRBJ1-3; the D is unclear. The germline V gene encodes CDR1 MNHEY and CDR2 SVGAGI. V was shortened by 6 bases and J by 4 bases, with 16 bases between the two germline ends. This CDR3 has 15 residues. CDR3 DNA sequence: TGTGCCAGCAGCAACCTCGGCCTGGGAGGAAACACCATATATTTT. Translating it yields CASSNLGLGGNTIYF.

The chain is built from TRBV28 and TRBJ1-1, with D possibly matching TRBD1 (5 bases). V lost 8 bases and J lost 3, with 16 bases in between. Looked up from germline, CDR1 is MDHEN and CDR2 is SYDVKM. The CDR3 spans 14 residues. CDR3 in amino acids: CASRDLRGDTEAFF. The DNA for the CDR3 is TGTGCCAGCCGGGACCTCCGAGGGGACACTGAAGCTTTCTTT.

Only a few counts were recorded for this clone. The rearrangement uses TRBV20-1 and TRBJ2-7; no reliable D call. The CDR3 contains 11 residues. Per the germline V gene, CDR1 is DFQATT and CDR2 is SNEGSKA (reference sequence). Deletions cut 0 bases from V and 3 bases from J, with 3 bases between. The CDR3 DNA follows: TGCAGTGCTAGAGAAGTCTACGAGCAGTACTTC. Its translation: CSAREVYEQYF.

The CDR3 DNA sequence: TGTGCCAGTAGTGGGGGGGAGGACAGAGAAGCTTTCTTT. This translates into CASSGGEDREAFF. The gene calls are TRBV19 and TRBJ1-1; D is possibly TRBD1 (6 bases). The CDR3 extends over 13 amino acids. Germline CDR1 and CDR2: LNHDA and SQIVND (reference sequence). The germline V and J ends were trimmed by 5 bases and 8 bases, with 15 bases remaining between them.

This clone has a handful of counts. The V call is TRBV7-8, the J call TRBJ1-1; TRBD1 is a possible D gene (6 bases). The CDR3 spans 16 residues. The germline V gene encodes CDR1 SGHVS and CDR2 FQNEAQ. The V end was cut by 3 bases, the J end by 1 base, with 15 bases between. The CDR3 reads CASSFPRQDPNTEAFF. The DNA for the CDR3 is TGTGCCAGCAGCTTCCCTCGACAGGACCCGAACACTGAAGCTTTCTTT.

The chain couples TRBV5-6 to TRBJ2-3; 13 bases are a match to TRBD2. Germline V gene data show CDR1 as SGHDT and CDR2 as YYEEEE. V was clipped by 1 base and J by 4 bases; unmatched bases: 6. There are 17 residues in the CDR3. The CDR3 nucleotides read TGTGCCAGCAGCTTGTTAACTAGCGGGAGGGTGGCAGATACGCAGTATTTT. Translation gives CASSLLTSGRVADTQYF.

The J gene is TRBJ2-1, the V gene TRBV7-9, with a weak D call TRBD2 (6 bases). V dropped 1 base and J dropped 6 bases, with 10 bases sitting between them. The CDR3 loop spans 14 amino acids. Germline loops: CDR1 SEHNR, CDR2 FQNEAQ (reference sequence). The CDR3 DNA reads TGTGCCAGCAGCTTAGGCGGGAATGGCAATGAGCAGTTCTTC. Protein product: CASSLGGNGNEQFF.

The CDR3 loop reads CASSPGQGAEAFF. In DNA, the CDR3 is TGTGCCAGCTCACCGGGACAGGGTGCTGAAGCTTTCTTT. The chain has TRBV18 and TRBJ1-1; 9 bases are shared with TRBD1. CDR1 is KGHSH and CDR2 is LQKENI in the germline V gene. The V and J ends lost 3 bases and 6 bases, in that order; junction bases with no gene match: 2. CDR3 length equals 13 residues.

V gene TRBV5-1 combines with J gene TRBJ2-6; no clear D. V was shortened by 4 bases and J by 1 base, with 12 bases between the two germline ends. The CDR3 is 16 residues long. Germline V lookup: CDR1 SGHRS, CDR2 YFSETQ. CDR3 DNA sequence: TGCGCCAGCAGCCCGTACCTACAGTCTGGGGCCAACGTCCTGACTTTC. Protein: CASSPYLQSGANVLTF. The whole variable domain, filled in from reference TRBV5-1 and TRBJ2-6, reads KAGVTQTPRYLIKTRGQQVTLSCSPISGHRSVSWYQQTPGQGLQFLFEYFSETQRNKGNFPGRFSGRQFSNSRSEMNVSTLELGDSALYLCASSPYLQSGANVLTFGAGSRLTVL.

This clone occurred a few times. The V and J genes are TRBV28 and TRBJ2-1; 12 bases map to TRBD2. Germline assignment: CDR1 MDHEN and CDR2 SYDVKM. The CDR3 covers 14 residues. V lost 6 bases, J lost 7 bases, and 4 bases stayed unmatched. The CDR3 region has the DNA TGTGCCAGCAGCCCTAGCGGGAGGGGTAATGAGCAGTTCTTC. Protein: CASSPSGRGNEQFF.

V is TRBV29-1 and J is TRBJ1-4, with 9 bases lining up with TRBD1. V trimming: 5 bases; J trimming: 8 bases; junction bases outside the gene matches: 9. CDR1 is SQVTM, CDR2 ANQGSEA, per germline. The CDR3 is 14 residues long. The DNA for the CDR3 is TGCAGCGTTCGTAAGGGGGGACAGGGCGAAAAACTGTTTTTT. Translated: CSVRKGGQGEKLFF.

The CDR3 nucleotides are TGTGCCAGCAGTAAAACAGGGTTCCGGGCCGGGGAGCTGTTTTTT. This codes for CASSKTGFRAGELFF. The gene calls are TRBV25-1 and TRBJ2-2, with a possible D match to TRBD1 (6 bases). The CDR3 length is 15 residues. Per germline, CDR1 MGHDK and CDR2 SYGVNS. The V end lost 5 bases, the J end lost 6 bases, and 16 bases lay between the germline ends.

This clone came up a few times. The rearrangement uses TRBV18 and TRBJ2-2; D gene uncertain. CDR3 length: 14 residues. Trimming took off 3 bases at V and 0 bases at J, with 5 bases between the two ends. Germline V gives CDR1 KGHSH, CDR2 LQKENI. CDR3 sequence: CASSPTTNTGELFF. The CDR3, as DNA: TGTGCCAGCTCACCGACAACGAACACCGGGGAGCTGTTTTTT.

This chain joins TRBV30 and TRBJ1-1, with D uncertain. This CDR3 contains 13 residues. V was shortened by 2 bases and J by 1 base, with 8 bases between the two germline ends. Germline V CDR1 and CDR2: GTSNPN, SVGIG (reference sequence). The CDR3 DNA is TGTGCCTGGAGTTACAGCCGGAACACTGAAGCTTTCTTT. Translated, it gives CAWSYSRNTEAFF.

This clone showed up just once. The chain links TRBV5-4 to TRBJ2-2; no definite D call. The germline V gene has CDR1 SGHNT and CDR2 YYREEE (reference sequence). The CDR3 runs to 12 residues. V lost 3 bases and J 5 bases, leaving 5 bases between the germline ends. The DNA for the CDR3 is TGTGCCAGCAGCTCCAGGACCGGGGAGCTGTTTTTT. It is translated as CASSSRTGELFF.

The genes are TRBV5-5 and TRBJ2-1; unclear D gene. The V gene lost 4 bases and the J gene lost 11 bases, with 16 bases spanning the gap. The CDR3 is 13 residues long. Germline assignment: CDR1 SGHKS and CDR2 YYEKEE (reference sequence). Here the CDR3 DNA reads TGTGCCAGCAGCGATCCCTCCGTTTTGAAGCAGTTCTTC. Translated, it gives CASSDPSVLKQFF.

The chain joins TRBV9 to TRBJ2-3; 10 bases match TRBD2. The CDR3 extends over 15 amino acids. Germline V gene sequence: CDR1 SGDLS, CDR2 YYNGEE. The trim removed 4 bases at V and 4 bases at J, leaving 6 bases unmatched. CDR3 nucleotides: TGTGCCAGCAGCCCCAAGCGGGAGGGCGCAGATACGCAGTATTTT. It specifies CASSPKREGADTQYF.

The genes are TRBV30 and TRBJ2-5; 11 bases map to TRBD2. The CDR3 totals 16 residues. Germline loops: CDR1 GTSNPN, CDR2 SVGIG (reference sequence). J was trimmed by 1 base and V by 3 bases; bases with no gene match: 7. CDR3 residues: CAWSVPGTSGQETQYF. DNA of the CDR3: TGTGCCTGGAGCGTACCCGGGACTAGCGGCCAAGAGACCCAGTACTTC.

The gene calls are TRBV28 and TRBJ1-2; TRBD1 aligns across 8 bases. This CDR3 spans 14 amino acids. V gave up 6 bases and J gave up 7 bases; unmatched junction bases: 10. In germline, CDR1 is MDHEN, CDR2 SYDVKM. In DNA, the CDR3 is TGTGCCAGCAGCCCAGGGGGCGGTTCACCTGGCTACACCTTC. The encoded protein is CASSPGGGSPGYTF.

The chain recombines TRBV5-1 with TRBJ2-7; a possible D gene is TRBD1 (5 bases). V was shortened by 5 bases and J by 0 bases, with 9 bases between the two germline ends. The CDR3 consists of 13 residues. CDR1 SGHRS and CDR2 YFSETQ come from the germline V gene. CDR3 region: CASRGPSSYEQYF. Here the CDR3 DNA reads TGCGCCAGCAGGGGGCCGTCCTCCTACGAGCAGTACTTC.

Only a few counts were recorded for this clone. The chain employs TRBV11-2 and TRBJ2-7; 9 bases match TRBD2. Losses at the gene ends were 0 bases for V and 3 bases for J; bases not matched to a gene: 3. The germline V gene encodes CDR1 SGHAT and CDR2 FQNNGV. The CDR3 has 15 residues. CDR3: CASSLDGTSSYEQYF. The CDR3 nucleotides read TGTGCCAGCAGCTTAGATGGGACTAGCAGCTACGAGCAGTACTTC.

The CDR3 loop reads CATGQAFYGYTF. The DNA for the CDR3 is TGTGCCACGGGACAGGCGTTCTATGGCTACACCTTC. The V gene is TRBV30, the J gene TRBJ1-2, with 8 nucleotides matching TRBD1. This CDR3 comprises 12 residues. Trimming removed 8 bases from V and 4 bases from J; junction bases left unmatched: 6. Germline CDR1 reads GTSNPN; CDR2 reads SVGIG (reference sequence). The full variable domain, rest sourced from reference TRBV30 and TRBJ1-2, is SQTIHQWPATLVQPVGSPLSLECTVEGTSNPNLYWYRQAAGRGLQLLFYSVGIGQISSEVPQNLSASRPQDRQFILSSKKLLLSDSGFYLCATGQAFYGYTFGSGTRLTVV.

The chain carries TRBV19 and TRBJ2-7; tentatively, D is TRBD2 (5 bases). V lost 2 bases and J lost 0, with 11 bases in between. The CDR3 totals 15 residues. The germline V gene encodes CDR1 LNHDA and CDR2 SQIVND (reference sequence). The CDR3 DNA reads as TGTGCCAGTAGTATATCCGGGGTAGGCTCCTACGAGCAGTACTTC. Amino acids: CASSISGVGSYEQYF.

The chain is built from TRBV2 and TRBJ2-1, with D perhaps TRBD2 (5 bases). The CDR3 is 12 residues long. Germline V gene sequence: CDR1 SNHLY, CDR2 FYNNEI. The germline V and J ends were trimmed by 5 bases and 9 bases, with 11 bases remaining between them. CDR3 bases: TGTGCCAGCAGTAGAGGGATCAGTGAGCAGTTCTTC. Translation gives CASSRGISEQFF.

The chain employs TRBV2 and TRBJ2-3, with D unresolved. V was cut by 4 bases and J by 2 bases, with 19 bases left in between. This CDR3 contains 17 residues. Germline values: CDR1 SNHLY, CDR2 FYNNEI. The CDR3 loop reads CASSVLRSGVPTDTQYF. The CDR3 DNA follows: TGTGCCAGCAGTGTTTTGAGATCTGGGGTACCCACAGATACGCAGTATTTT.

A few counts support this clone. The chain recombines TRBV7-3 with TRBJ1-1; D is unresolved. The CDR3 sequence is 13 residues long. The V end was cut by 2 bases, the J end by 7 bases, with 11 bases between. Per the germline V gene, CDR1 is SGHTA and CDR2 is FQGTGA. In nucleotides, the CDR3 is TGTGCCAGCAGCTTATTCAAGGGCGGTGAAGCTTTCTTT. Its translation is CASSLFKGGEAFF.

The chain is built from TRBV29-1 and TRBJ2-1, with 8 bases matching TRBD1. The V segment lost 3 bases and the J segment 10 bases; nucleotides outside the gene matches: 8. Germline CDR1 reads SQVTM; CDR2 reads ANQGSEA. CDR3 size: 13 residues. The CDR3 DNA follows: TGCAGCGTTGATAGACAGGGGACGGGGGAGCAGTTCTTC. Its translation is CSVDRQGTGEQFF.

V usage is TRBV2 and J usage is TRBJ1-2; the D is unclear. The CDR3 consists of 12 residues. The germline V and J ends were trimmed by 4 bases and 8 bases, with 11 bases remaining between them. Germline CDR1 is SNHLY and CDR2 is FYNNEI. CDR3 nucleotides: TGTGCCAGCAGTGGAGGCCCCTACGGCTACACCTTC. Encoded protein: CASSGGPYGYTF.